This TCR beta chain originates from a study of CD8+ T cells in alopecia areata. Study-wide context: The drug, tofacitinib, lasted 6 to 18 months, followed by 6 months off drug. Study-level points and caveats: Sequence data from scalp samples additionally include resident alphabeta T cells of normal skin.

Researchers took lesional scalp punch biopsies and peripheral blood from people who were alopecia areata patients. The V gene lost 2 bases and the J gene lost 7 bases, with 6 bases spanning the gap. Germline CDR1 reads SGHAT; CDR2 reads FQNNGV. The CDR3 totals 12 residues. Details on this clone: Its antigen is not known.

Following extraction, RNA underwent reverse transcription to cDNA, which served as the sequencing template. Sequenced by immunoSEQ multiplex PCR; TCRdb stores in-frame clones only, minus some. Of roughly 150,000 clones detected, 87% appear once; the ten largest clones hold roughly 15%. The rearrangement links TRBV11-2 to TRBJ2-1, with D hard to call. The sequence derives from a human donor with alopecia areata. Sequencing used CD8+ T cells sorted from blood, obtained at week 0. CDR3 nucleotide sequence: TGTGCCAGCAGCTTAATCAGGAATGAGCAGTTCTTC. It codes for CASSLIRNEQFF.